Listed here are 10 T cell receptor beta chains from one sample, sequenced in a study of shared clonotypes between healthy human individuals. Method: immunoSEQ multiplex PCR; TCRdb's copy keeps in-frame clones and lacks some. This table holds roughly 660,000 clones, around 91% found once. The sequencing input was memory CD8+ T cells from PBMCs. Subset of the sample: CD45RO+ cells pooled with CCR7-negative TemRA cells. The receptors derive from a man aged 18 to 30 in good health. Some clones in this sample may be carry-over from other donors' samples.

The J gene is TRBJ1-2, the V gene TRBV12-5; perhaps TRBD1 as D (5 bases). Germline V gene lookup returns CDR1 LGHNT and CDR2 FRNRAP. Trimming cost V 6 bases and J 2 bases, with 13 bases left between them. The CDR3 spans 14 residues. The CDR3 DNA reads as TGTGCTAGTGGGTGGGGACGGTCAAACTATGGCTACACCTTC. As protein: CASGWGRSNYGYTF.

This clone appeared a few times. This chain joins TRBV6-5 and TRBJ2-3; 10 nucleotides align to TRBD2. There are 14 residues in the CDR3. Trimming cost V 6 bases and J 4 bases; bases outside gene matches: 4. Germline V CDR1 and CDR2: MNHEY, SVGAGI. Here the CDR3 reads CASSLAGEADTQYF. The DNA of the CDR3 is TGTGCCAGCAGCCTAGCGGGAGAAGCAGATACGCAGTATTTT.

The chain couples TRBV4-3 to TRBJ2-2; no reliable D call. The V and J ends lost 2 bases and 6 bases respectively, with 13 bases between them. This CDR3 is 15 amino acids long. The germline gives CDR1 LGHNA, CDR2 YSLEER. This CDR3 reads CASSQHRVSAGELFF. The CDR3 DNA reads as TGCGCCAGCAGCCAACACCGGGTCTCTGCCGGGGAGCTGTTTTTT.

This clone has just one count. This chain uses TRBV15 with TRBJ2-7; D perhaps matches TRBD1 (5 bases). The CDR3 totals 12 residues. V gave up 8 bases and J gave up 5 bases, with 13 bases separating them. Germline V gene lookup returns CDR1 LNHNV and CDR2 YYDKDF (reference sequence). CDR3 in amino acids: CATSETVDEQYF. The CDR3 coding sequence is TGTGCCACCTCAGAGACAGTAGACGAGCAGTACTTC.

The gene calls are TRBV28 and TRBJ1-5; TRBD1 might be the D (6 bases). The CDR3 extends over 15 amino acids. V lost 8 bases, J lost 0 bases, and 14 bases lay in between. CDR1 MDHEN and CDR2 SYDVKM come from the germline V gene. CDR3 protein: CASGRTEYSNQPQHF. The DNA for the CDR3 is TGTGCCAGCGGACGGACAGAGTATAGCAATCAGCCCCAGCATTTT.

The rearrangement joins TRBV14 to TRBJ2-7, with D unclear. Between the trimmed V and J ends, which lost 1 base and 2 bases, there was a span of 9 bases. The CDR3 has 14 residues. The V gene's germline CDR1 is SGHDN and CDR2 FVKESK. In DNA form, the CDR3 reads TGTGCCAGCAGCCAAGTTAACCAAGCCTACGAGCAGTACTTC. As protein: CASSQVNQAYEQYF.

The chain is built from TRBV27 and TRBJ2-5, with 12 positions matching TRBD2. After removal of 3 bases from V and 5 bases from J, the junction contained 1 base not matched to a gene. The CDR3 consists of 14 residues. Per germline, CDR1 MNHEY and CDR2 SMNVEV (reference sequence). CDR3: CASSLTSGGETQYF. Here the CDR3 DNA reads TGTGCCAGCAGTTTGACTAGCGGGGGCGAGACCCAGTACTTC.

In DNA, the CDR3 is TGTGCCAGCAGTCCCGACGGGAGAATCCGCTACACCTTC. Its protein product is CASSPDGRIRYTF. The J gene is TRBJ1-2, the V gene TRBV28; D is unresolved. V dropped 5 bases and J dropped 9 bases, with 16 bases sitting between them. The CDR3 is made up of 13 amino acids. Germline loops: CDR1 MDHEN, CDR2 SYDVKM.

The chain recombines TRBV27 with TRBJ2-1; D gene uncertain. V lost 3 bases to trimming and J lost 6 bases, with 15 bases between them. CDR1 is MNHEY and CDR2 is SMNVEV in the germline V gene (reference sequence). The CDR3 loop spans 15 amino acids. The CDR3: CASSLMASLGNEQFF. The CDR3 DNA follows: TGTGCCAGCAGTTTGATGGCCTCGTTGGGCAATGAGCAGTTCTTC.

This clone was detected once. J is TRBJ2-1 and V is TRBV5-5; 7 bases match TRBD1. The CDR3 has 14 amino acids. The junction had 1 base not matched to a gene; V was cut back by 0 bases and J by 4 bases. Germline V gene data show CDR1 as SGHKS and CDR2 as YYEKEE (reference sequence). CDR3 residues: CASSLGTGYNEQFF. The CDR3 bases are TGTGCCAGCAGCTTGGGGACAGGTTACAATGAGCAGTTCTTC.